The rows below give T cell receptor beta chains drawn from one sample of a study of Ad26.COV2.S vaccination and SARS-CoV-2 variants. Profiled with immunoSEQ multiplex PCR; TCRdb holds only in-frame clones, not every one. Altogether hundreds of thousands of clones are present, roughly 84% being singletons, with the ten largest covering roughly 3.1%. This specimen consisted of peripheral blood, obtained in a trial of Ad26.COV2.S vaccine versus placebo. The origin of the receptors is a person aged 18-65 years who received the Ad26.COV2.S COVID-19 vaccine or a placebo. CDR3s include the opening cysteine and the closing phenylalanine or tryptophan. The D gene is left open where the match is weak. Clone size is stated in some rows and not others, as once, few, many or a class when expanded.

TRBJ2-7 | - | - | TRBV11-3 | CASSTRTSEQYF | TGTGCCAGCAGCACCCGGACCAGCGAGCAGTACTTC
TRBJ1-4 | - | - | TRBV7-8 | CASSLARRRGREKLFF | TGTGCCAGCAGCTTAGCGCGGAGAAGAGGTCGTGAAAAACTGTTTTTT
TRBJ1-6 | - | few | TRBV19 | CASSGGLEGSPLHF | TGTGCCAGTAGTGGCGGACTGGAGGGTTCACCCCTCCACTTT
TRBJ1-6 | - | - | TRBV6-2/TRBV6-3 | CASSYSGGRNSPLHF | TGTGCCAGCAGTTACTCGGGAGGACGGAATTCACCCCTCCACTTT
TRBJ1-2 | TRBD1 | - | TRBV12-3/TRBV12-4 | CASNRRDSGGYTF | TGTGCCAGCAACCGCCGGGACAGTGGGGGCTACACCTTC
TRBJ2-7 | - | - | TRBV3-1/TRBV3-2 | CASSPTDRLSYEQYF | TGTGCCAGCAGCCCGACGGACAGACTGTCCTACGAGCAGTACTTC
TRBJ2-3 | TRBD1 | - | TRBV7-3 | CASSAGTGGFDTQYF | TGTGCCAGCAGCGCCGGGACAGGGGGCTTCGATACGCAGTATTTT
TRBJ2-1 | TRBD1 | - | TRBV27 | CASSLVRGRHNEQFF | TGTGCCAGCAGTTTAGTCAGGGGGCGACACAATGAGCAGTTCTTC
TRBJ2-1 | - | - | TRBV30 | CAWTVGGAGEQFF | TGTGCCTGGACTGTGGGGGGCGCCGGTGAGCAGTTCTTC
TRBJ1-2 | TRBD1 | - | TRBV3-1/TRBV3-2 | CASSQEGGFYGYTF | TGTGCCAGCAGCCAAGAAGGGGGCTTCTATGGCTACACCTTC
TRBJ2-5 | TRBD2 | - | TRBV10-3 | CAISTVLAGGQETQYF | TGTGCCATCAGTACCGTACTAGCGGGGGGACAAGAGACCCAGTACTTC
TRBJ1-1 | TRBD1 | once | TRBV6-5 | CASSYVPGTGSTEAFF | TGTGCCAGCAGTTACGTCCCCGGGACAGGGAGTACTGAAGCTTTCTTT
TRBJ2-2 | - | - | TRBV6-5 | CASSYSDLPGELFF | TGTGCCAGCAGTTACTCGGACTTGCCGGGGGAGCTGTTTTTT
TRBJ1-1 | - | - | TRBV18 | CASSPLGADLGTEAFF | TGTGCCAGCTCACCACTCGGGGCGGATCTGGGCACTGAAGCTTTCTTT
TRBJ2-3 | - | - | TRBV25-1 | CASSERPRGGTSTDTQYF | TGTGCCAGCAGTGAACGACCAAGGGGGGGCACTAGCACAGATACGCAGTATTTT